Described below is a single T cell receptor beta chain sequence and its context. The entry originates in a study of monozygotic twins with inflammatory bowel disease. TCRdb re-called the 5' RACE reads; every CDR3 protein appears as one record, without DNA. The sample table includes about 140,000 distinct CDR3 sequences. CDR3 size: 13 residues. The germline gives CDR1 SGHRS, CDR2 YFSETQ. The V gene is TRBV5-1, the J gene TRBJ2-7. Sequenced: blood. The TCR was taken from a human donor with ulcerative colitis or Crohn's disease, or a healthy co-twin of an affected twin (not recorded which). CDR3 region: CASSLELSYEQYF.